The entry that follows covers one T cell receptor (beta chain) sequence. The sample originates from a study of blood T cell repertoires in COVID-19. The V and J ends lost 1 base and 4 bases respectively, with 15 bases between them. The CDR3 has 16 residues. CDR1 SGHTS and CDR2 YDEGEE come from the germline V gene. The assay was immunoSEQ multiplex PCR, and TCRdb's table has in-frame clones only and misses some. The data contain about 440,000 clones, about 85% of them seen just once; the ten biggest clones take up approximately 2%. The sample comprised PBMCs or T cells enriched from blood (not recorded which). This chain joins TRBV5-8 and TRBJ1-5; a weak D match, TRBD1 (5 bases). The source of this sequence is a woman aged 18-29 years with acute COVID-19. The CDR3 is CASSLFRGRENQPQHF. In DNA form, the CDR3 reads TGTGCCAGCAGCTTGTTTCGGGGGAGGGAAAATCAGCCCCAGCATTTT.